This TCR beta chain was observed in a study of T cell responses to AZD1222 COVID-19 vaccine. Here immunoSEQ multiplex PCR was the method, and the copy in TCRdb shows in-frame clones only, minus some. The profile shows roughly 130,000 clones, roughly 90% of them singletons. The germline CDR1 and CDR2 sequences are MNHEY and SVGAGI. V lost 6 bases and J lost 7, with 16 bases in between. The CDR3 covers 13 residues. This TCR was sampled from an adult in good health. This specimen consisted of peripheral blood, obtained on day 0 of AZD1222 vaccination. This chain links TRBV6-5 with TRBJ2-7; D ambiguous. CDR3: CASSRSSTREQYF. CDR3 DNA sequence: TGTGCCAGCAGCCGAAGTTCGACGAGGGAGCAGTACTTC.